This passage covers 28 T cell receptor beta chains from one sample sequenced in a study of T cell responses to AZD1222 COVID-19 vaccine. TCRdb keeps only in-frame clones here, not all; method: immunoSEQ multiplex PCR. The top ten hold 6.9% of the sample, which has 50,000 to 70,000 clones, 86% seen once. The sample was peripheral blood, taken 28 days after the second AZD1222 dose. These receptors were taken from an adult who received the AZD1222 COVID-19 vaccine.

The chain uses TRBV4-1 and TRBJ2-5; 12 nucleotides match TRBD2. The CDR3 consists of 17 residues. Per the germline V gene, CDR1 is MGHRA and CDR2 is YSYEKL. Unmatched junction bases numbered 7, after V lost 1 base and J lost 4 bases. CDR3 protein: CASSQGLAGGPTETQYF. The CDR3 bases are TGCGCCAGCAGCCAAGGCCTAGCGGGGGGGCCAACAGAGACCCAGTACTTC.

The rearrangement links TRBV5-1 to TRBJ2-5; 7 nucleotides match TRBD2. Trimming at V came to 2 bases and at J to 3 bases, leaving 4 bases not matched to a gene. This CDR3 spans 14 amino acids. Germline V gene data show CDR1 as SGHRS and CDR2 as YFSETQ. The CDR3 coding sequence is TGCGCCAGCAGCTTTCCTAGCGGTGAAGAGACCCAGTACTTC. Encoded protein: CASSFPSGEETQYF.

The V gene is TRBV6-6, the J gene TRBJ2-1; D may be TRBD2 (7 bases). The CDR3 is 15 residues long. The germline V gene has CDR1 MNHNY and CDR2 SVGAGI (reference sequence). The germline V and J ends were trimmed by 2 bases and 3 bases, with 11 bases remaining between them. CDR3 bases: TGTGCCAGCAGTTACCCCGGGGGGCGCTACAATGAGCAGTTCTTC. This translates into CASSYPGGRYNEQFF.

The chain carries TRBV3-1 (or the pseudogene TRBV3-2) and TRBJ2-7; D is possibly TRBD1 (5 bases). Per germline, CDR1 LGHDT and CDR2 YNNKEL (reference sequence). The length of the CDR3 is 16 residues. V lost 4 bases to trimming and J lost 3 bases, with 19 bases between them. CDR3 in DNA: TGTGCCAGCAGCCCCTCACCCGGACACCACTTCTACGAGCAGTACTTC. Translated: CASSPSPGHHFYEQYF.

V and J are TRBV29-1 and TRBJ2-7; 9 bases are a match to TRBD2. Germline-derived CDR1 and CDR2 are SQVTM and ANQGSEA. Losses at the gene ends were 4 bases for V and 1 base for J; bases not matched to a gene: 2. This CDR3 is 13 amino acids long. CDR3 DNA sequence: TGCAGCGTTGGCGGGGGGGCGTCCTACGAGCAGTACTTC. This gives the protein CSVGGGASYEQYF.

This clone showed up just once. This chain joins TRBV6-5 and TRBJ1-4; no clear D gene. V gave up 0 bases and J gave up 7 bases, with 3 bases separating them. This CDR3 contains 12 residues. The V gene's germline CDR1 is MNHEY and CDR2 SVGAGI. The CDR3 spells CASSYSGEKLFF. The CDR3 coding sequence is TGTGCCAGCAGTTACTCAGGTGAAAAACTGTTTTTT.

The J gene is TRBJ1-2, the V gene TRBV28; D not resolved. Trimming shortened V by 3 bases and J by 5 bases, and 7 bases separated the two germline ends. The CDR3 contains 12 residues. CDR1 and CDR2 from the germline V gene are MDHEN and SYDVKM. CDR3 bases: TGTGCCAGCAGTTTTTCGGGTTATGGCTACACCTTC. This encodes CASSFSGYGYTF.

The DNA of the CDR3 is TGTGCCAGCAGTGCGTCGTCCCGCTCTGGAAACACCATATATTTT. Amino acid sequence: CASSASSRSGNTIYF. The V gene is TRBV25-1, the J gene TRBJ1-3; no clear D. Trimming stripped 4 bases from V and 0 bases from J, with 10 bases between. The CDR3 is 15 residues long. Germline V lookup: CDR1 MGHDK, CDR2 SYGVNS.

The V call is TRBV6-2 or TRBV6-3, the J call TRBJ2-7, with 7 bases aligning to TRBD1. The CDR3 contains 16 residues. The J segment lost 1 base and the V segment lost 4 bases, leaving 10 bases of the junction unmatched. Germline-derived CDR1 and CDR2 are MNHEY and SVGEGT. The DNA of the CDR3 is TGTGCCAGCAGTTTTACGACAGGGCCCGTATCCTACGAGCAGTACTTC. This gives the protein CASSFTTGPVSYEQYF.

The rearrangement links TRBV2 to TRBJ1-3, with 11 bases matching TRBD1. CDR3 length equals 18 residues. Germline values: CDR1 SNHLY, CDR2 FYNNEI. V lost 6 bases and J lost 1; bases outside the gene matches: 11. CDR3 residues: CASRGGQGARGSGNTIYF. The CDR3 DNA reads as TGTGCCAGCAGAGGTGGACAGGGGGCGAGAGGATCTGGAAACACCATATATTTT.

This chain links TRBV6-5 with TRBJ2-3; maybe TRBD1 (6 bases). This CDR3 is 15 amino acids long. The V end was cut by 4 bases, the J end by 0 bases, with 11 bases between. Germline CDR1 MNHEY, CDR2 SVGAGI. The DNA for the CDR3 is TGTGCCAGCAGTTCTCCGACAGGAAGCACAGATACGCAGTATTTT. It is translated as CASSSPTGSTDTQYF.

This rearrangement joins TRBV20-1 to TRBJ2-3, with 8 bases identical to TRBD2. The V gene's germline CDR1 is DFQATT and CDR2 SNEGSKA (reference sequence). The V and J ends lost 3 bases and 1 base, in that order; junction bases with no gene match: 9. This CDR3 spans 16 amino acids. The CDR3 loop reads CSASGLGSGGTDTQYF. The DNA of the CDR3 is TGCAGTGCTAGTGGGTTAGGTAGCGGGGGCACAGATACGCAGTATTTT.

This sequence joins TRBV28 and TRBJ2-1, with D possibly matching TRBD2 (6 bases). Germline loops: CDR1 MDHEN, CDR2 SYDVKM. This CDR3 has 12 residues. The V end was cut by 9 bases, the J end by 3 bases, with 9 bases between. The CDR3 DNA reads TGTGCCAGTTCGGGGGTCTACAATGAGCAGTTCTTC. Amino acid sequence: CASSGVYNEQFF.

The gene calls are TRBV28 and TRBJ2-3; 12 bases are a match to TRBD2. Per germline, CDR1 MDHEN and CDR2 SYDVKM. The CDR3 consists of 16 residues. With V trimmed by 9 bases and J by 2 bases, 9 bases remained unmatched. CDR3 residues: CASGTSGHPFTDTQYF. In nucleotides, the CDR3 is TGTGCCAGTGGGACTAGCGGGCACCCATTCACAGATACGCAGTATTTT.

The chain employs TRBV7-9 and TRBJ2-5, with TRBD1 as a possible D gene (5 bases). Germline CDR1 SEHNR, CDR2 FQNEAQ (reference sequence). This CDR3 region has 13 residues. V gave up 5 bases and J gave up 4 bases, with 11 bases separating them. The CDR3 DNA reads as TGTGCCAGCAGCCGCAGGGTTGTAGAGACCCAGTACTTC. It encodes CASSRRVVETQYF. The variable domain in full, completed from reference TRBV7-9 and TRBJ2-5, reads DTGVSQNPRHKITKRGQNVTFRCDPISEHNRLYWYRQTLGQGPEFLTYFQNEAQLEKSRLLSDRFSAERPKGSFSTLEIQRTEQGDSAMYLCASSRRVVETQYFGPGTRLLVL.

The chain uses TRBV7-2 and TRBJ1-6, with 9 bases fitting TRBD1. The CDR3 contains 17 residues. V lost 0 bases and J lost 8; bases outside the gene matches: 8. Germline CDR1 reads SGHTA; CDR2 reads FQGNSA. CDR3 sequence: CASSLAGTGLKDSPLHF. CDR3 nucleotide sequence: TGTGCCAGCAGCTTAGCGGGGACAGGGCTCAAGGATTCACCCCTCCACTTT.

This sequence joins TRBV6-5 and TRBJ2-7; 7 bases map to TRBD1. With 8 bases clipped from V and 6 bases from J, the junction kept 4 bases outside the gene matches. Germline-derived CDR1 and CDR2 are MNHEY and SVGAGI. The CDR3 extends over 11 amino acids. Here the CDR3 reads CASLTGREQYF. The CDR3 DNA sequence: TGTGCCAGCCTGACAGGGCGCGAGCAGTACTTC.

J is TRBJ2-6 and V is TRBV7-2, with 9 bases matching TRBD1. In germline, CDR1 is SGHTA, CDR2 FQGNSA. CDR3 length: 14 residues. V trimming: 5 bases; J trimming: 6 bases; junction bases outside the gene matches: 2. The CDR3 reads CASSDRGTANVLTF. DNA for the CDR3: TGTGCCAGCAGCGACAGGGGGACGGCCAACGTCCTGACTTTC.

The sample holds one count of this clone. This sequence joins TRBV7-2 and TRBJ2-7; 11 bases are shared with TRBD2. V dropped 1 base and J dropped 7; count of bases not matched to a gene: 6. Germline CDR1 SGHTA, CDR2 FQGNSA. CDR3 length: 15 amino acids. For the CDR3, the DNA is TGTGCCAGCAGCTTAGTGGCTAGCGGGGGGCGGGAGCAGTACTTC. Translated, it gives CASSLVASGGREQYF. Filled out from reference TRBV7-2 and TRBJ2-7, the complete variable domain reads GAGVSQSPSNKVTEKGKDVELRCDPISGHTALYWYRQSLGQGLEFLIYFQGNSAPDKSGLPSDRFSAERTGGSVSTLTIQRTQQEDSAVYLCASSLVASGGREQYFGPGTRLTVT.

In this sample, this clone turned up a few times. The gene calls are TRBV27 and TRBJ2-2; TRBD2 is a possible D gene (6 bases). Trimming took 5 bases from V and 6 from J, leaving 19 bases between them. This CDR3 is 16 amino acids long. The germline V gene has CDR1 MNHEY and CDR2 SMNVEV (reference sequence). As DNA, the CDR3 is TGTGCCAGCAGTACTACCAGGAGGGCTTTCGCCGGGGAGCTGTTTTTT. The encoded protein is CASSTTRRAFAGELFF.

This chain links TRBV5-4 with TRBJ2-7; a weak D match, TRBD2 (6 bases). The CDR3 is 14 residues long. V gave up 7 bases and J gave up 5 bases, with 19 bases separating them. Germline V CDR1 and CDR2: SGHNT, YYREEE (reference sequence). CDR3 in amino acids: CASSGGGNPHEQYF. The CDR3 DNA reads TGTGCCAGCTCTGGAGGAGGGAACCCCCACGAGCAGTACTTC.

The CDR3 DNA sequence: TGTGCCAGCAGTCTTTGGACCCTAGCGGGGGGGCCGGGGGAGCAGTTCTTC. Protein product: CASSLWTLAGGPGEQFF. V and J are TRBV28 and TRBJ2-1, with 12 bases identical to TRBD2. The length of the CDR3 is 17 residues. The V and J ends lost 5 bases and 10 bases, in that order; junction bases with no gene match: 15. Germline loops: CDR1 MDHEN, CDR2 SYDVKM.

The chain is built from TRBV10-3 and TRBJ2-5; 7 bases map to TRBD2. J lost 1 base, V lost 0 bases, and 8 bases had no gene match. The CDR3 is 17 residues long. CDR1 is ENHRY and CDR2 is SYGVKD in the germline V gene. CDR3 nucleotide sequence: TGTGCCATCAGTGAGTCGGTGACGGGGGGAGTCCAAGAGACCCAGTACTTC. Its protein product is CAISESVTGGVQETQYF.

The chain has TRBV11-3 and TRBJ1-2; 7 nucleotides agree with TRBD1. Germline-derived CDR1 and CDR2 are SGHNT and YENEEA. V gave up 0 bases and J gave up 5 bases; unmatched junction bases: 15. This CDR3 spans 18 amino acids. CDR3 protein: CASSLDPFQTPGGYGYTF. The CDR3 DNA reads as TGTGCCAGCAGCTTAGATCCCTTTCAGACCCCAGGGGGATATGGCTACACCTTC.

This rearrangement joins TRBV7-2 to TRBJ2-7; 7 nucleotides agree with TRBD1. V lost 1 base and J lost 7; bases outside the gene matches: 4. The CDR3 has 13 amino acids. Germline-derived CDR1 and CDR2 are SGHTA and FQGNSA. CDR3: CASSLDRGREQYF. The DNA of the CDR3 is TGTGCCAGCAGCTTAGACAGGGGTCGGGAGCAGTACTTC. The whole variable domain, filled in from reference TRBV7-2 and TRBJ2-7, reads GAGVSQSPSNKVTEKGKDVELRCDPISGHTALYWYRQSLGQGLEFLIYFQGNSAPDKSGLPSDRFSAERTGGSVSTLTIQRTQQEDSAVYLCASSLDRGREQYFGPGTRLTVT.

CDR3 coding DNA: TGTGCCAGCAGCGAGAGTAGGACTGAAGCTTTCTTT. It specifies CASSESRTEAFF. V and J are TRBV28 and TRBJ1-1; D gene ambiguous. Germline assignment: CDR1 MDHEN and CDR2 SYDVKM. The CDR3 is 12 residues long. With 6 bases removed from V and 5 bases from J, the gap between germline ends came to 10 bases.

The rearrangement joins TRBV7-9 to TRBJ1-3; no clear D gene. Germline CDR1 is SEHNR and CDR2 is FQNEAQ (reference sequence). Trimming shortened V by 1 base and J by 2 bases, and 6 bases separated the two germline ends. There are 14 residues in the CDR3. In nucleotides, the CDR3 is TGTGCCAGCAGCTTAGAAAGCACTGGAAACACCATATATTTT. Protein product: CASSLESTGNTIYF. Complete variable domain (other parts from reference TRBV7-9 and TRBJ1-3): DTGVSQNPRHKITKRGQNVTFRCDPISEHNRLYWYRQTLGQGPEFLTYFQNEAQLEKSRLLSDRFSAERPKGSFSTLEIQRTEQGDSAMYLCASSLESTGNTIYFGEGSWLTVV.

This chain links TRBV5-6 with TRBJ2-5; 8 bases are a match to TRBD2. Germline-derived CDR1 and CDR2 are SGHDT and YYEEEE. J gave up 5 bases and V 0 bases, and 9 bases lay outside the gene matches. This CDR3 has 16 residues. The CDR3 DNA reads TGTGCCAGCAGCTTGGCCCTCGGGGGGGCTGAGGAGACCCAGTACTTC. Translation gives CASSLALGGAEETQYF.